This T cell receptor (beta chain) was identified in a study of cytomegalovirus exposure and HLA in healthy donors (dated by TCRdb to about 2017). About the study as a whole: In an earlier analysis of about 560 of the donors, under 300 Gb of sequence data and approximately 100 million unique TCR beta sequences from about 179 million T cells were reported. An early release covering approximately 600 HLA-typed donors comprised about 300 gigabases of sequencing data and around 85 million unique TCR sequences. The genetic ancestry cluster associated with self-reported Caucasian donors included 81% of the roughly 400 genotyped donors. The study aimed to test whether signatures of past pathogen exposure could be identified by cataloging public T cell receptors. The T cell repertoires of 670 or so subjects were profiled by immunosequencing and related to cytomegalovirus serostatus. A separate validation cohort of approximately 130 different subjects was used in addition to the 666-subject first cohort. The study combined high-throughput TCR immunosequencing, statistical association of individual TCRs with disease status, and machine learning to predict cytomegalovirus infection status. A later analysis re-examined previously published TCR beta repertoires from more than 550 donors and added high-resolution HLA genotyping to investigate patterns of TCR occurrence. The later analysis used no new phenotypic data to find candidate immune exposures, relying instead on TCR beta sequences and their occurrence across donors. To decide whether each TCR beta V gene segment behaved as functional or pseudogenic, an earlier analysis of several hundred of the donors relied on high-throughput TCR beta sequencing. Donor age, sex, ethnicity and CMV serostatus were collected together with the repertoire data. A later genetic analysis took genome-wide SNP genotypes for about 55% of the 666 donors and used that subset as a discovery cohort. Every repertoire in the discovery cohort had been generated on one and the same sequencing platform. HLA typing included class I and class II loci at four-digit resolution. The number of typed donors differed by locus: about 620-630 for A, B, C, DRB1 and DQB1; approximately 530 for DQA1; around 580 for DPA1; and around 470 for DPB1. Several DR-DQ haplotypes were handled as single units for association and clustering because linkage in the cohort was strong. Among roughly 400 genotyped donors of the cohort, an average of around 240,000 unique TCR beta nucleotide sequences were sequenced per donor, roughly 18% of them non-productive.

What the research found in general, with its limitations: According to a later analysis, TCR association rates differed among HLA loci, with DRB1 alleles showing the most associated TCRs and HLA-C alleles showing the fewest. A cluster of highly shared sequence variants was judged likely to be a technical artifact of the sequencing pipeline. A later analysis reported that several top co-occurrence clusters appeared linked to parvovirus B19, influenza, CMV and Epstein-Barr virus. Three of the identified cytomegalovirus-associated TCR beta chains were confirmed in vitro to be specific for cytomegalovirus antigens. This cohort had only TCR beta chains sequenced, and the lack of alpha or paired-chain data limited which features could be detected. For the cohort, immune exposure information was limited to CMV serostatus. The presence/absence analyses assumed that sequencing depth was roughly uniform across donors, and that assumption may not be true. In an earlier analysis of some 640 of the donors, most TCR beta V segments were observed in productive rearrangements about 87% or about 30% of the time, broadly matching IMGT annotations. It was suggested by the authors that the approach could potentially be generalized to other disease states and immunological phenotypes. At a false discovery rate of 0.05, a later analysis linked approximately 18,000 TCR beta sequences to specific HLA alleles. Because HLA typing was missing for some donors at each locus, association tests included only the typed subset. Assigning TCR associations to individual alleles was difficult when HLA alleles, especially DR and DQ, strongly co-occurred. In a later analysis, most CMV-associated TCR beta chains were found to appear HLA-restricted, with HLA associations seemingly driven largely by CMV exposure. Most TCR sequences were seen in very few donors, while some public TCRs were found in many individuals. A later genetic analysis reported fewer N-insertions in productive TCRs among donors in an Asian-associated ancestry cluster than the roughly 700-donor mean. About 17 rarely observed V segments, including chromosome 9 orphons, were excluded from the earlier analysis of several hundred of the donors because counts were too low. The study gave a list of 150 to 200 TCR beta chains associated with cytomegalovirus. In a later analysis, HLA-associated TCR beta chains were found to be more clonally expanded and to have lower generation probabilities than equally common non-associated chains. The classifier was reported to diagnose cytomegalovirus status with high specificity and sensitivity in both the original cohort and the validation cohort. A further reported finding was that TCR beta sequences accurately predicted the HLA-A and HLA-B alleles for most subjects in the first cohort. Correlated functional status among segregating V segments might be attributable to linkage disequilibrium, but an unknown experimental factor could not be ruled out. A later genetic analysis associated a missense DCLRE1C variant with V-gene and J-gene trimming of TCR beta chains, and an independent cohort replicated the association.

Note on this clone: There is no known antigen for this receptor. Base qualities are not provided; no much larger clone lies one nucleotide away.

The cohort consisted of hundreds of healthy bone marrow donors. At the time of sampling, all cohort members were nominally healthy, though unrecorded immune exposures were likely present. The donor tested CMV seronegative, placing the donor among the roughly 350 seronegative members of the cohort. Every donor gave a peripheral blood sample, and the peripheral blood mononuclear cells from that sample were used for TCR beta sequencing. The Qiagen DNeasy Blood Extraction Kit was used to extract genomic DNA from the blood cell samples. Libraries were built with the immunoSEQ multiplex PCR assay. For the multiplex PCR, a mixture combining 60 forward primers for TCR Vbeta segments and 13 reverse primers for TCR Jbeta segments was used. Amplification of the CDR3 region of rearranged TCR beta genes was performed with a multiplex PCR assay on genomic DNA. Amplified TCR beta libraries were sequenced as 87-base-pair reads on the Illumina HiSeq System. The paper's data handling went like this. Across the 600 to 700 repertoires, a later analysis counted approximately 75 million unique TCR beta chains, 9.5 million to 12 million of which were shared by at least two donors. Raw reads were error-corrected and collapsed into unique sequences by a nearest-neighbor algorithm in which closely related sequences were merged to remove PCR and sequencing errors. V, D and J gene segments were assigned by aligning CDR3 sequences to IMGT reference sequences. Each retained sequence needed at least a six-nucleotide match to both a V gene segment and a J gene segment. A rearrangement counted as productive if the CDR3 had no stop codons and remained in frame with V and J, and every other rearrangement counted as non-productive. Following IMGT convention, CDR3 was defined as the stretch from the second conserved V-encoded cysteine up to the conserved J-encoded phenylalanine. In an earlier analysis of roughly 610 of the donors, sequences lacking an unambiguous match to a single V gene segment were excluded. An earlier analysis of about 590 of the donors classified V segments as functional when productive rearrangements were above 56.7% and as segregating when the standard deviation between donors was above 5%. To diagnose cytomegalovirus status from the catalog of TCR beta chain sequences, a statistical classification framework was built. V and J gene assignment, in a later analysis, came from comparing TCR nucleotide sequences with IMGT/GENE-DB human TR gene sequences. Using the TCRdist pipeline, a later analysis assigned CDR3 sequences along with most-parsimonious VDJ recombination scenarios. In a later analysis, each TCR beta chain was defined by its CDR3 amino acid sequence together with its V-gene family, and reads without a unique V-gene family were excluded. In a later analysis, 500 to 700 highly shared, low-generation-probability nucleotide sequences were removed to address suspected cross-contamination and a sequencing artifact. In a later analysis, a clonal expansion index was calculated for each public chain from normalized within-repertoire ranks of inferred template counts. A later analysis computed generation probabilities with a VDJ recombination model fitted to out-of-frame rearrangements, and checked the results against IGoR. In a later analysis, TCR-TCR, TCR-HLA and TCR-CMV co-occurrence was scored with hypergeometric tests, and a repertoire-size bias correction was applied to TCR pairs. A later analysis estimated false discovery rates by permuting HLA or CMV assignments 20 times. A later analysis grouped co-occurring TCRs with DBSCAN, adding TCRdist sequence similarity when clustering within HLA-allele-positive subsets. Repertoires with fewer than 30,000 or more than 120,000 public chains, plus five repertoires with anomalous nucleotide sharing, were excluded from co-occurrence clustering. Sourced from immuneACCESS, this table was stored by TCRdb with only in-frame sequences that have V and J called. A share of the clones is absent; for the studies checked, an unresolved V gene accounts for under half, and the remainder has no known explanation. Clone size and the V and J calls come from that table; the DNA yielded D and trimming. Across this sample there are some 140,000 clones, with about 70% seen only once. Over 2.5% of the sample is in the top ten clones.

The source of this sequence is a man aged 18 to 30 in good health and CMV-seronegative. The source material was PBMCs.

The CDR3 is CASSLAGPPVEQYF. The bases read TGTGCCAGCAGCTTAGCGGGGCCTCCGGTCGAGCAGTACTTC. The V and J segments used are TRBV7-9 and TRBJ2-7; TRBD1 is perhaps the D gene, given 5 matching bases. From its cysteine to its phenylalanine, the CDR3 spans 14 amino acids. Of all the DNA, just the CDR3 is kept, 42 bases in frame from base 1. From a lookup of the germline V gene (reference sequence), CDR1 and CDR2 are SEHNR and FQNEAQ. Deletion took 0 bases off V and 6 bases off J, with a span of 12 bases between the germline ends.